This T cell receptor (beta chain) was observed in a study of OX40 agonist ivuxolimab in advanced cancers. The wider study: The dose of intravenous ivuxolimab that patients received every 2 weeks ranged from 0.01 to 10 mg/kg. The mean age was approximately 60 years, ranging from 23 to 79, with around four fifths of participants male.

Clones were sequenced by immunoSEQ multiplex PCR, and TCRdb holds only the in-frame ones, with some missing. This table has approximately 20,000 clones, around 68% appearing once. CDR3 size: 15 residues. V was clipped by 7 bases and J by 6 bases; unmatched bases: 11. Per the germline V gene, CDR1 is ENHRY and CDR2 is SYGVKD. The sequences come from CD4+ or CD8+ T cells sorted from blood, collected in a trial of the OX40 agonist ivuxolimab. The sequence derives from an adult with an advanced solid tumor such as melanoma, head and neck, liver or kidney cancer. This chain links TRBV10-3 with TRBJ1-3; 8 positions agree with TRBD1. In DNA, the CDR3 is TGTGCCATCAACGCCTTGACAGGGGATGAAAACACCATATATTTT. Encoded protein: CAINALTGDENTIYF.